The 5 T cell receptor beta chains below come from one sample, sequenced in a study of technical replicates of blood from several donors (dated by TCRdb to about 2017). The library was obtained by the immunoSEQ multiplex PCR assay. TCRdb's version of the immuneACCESS table is confined to in-frame rearrangements and falls short of the full clone set. An unresolved V gene accounts for under half of the shortfall where checked; the remainder is of unknown origin. The sample has under 85,000 clones on record, approximately 96% of them singletons. About 0.34% of the sample belongs to the ten largest clones. The material sequenced was T cells isolated from PBMCs. Source of these receptors: a human donor in good health.

The chain is built from TRBV27 and TRBJ2-7; D may be TRBD2 (6 bases). The CDR3 loop spans 14 amino acids. V was shortened by 6 bases and J by 3 bases, with 15 bases between the two germline ends. CDR1 and CDR2 (germline): MNHEY, SMNVEV (reference sequence). The CDR3 DNA reads as TGTGCCAGCAGCCAAGGAGGAGGGCGCTACGAGCAGTACTTC. It is translated as CASSQGGGRYEQYF.

The chain combines TRBV2 with TRBJ2-7; unclear D gene. V was clipped by 3 bases and J by 6 bases, with 6 bases between them. CDR3 size: 11 residues. Germline V gene lookup returns CDR1 SNHLY and CDR2 FYNNEI. The CDR3 here is CASSDELEQYF. For the CDR3, the DNA is TGTGCCAGCAGTGATGAGCTCGAGCAGTACTTC.

This chain joins TRBV5-1 and TRBJ2-3; D call uncertain. The CDR3 covers 15 residues. Trimming took off 0 bases at V and 3 bases at J, with 11 bases between the two ends. The germline CDR1 and CDR2 sequences are SGHRS and YFSETQ. This CDR3 reads CASSLDWSSTDTQYF. Written as DNA, the CDR3 is TGCGCCAGCAGCTTGGACTGGAGTTCAACAGATACGCAGTATTTT.

In this sample, this clone turned up once. The chain combines TRBV10-3 with TRBJ2-1; 7 bases align to TRBD2. The germline CDR1 and CDR2 sequences are ENHRY and SYGVKD. V gave up 1 base and J gave up 7 bases; unmatched junction bases: 10. This CDR3 comprises 16 residues. CDR3 sequence (DNA): TGTGCCATCAGTGAGTATTTAAGCGGGATCTTTAATGAGCAGTTCTTC. Its translation: CAISEYLSGIFNEQFF.

This clone was detected once. This chain links TRBV27 with TRBJ1-2, with D possibly being TRBD1 (5 bases). This CDR3 is 13 amino acids long. V was cut by 6 bases and J by 4 bases, with 12 bases left in between. Germline CDR1 reads MNHEY; CDR2 reads SMNVEV (reference sequence). Written as DNA, the CDR3 is TGTGCCAGCAGCCCTACAGGAGTCTATGGCTACACCTTC. The encoded protein is CASSPTGVYGYTF.